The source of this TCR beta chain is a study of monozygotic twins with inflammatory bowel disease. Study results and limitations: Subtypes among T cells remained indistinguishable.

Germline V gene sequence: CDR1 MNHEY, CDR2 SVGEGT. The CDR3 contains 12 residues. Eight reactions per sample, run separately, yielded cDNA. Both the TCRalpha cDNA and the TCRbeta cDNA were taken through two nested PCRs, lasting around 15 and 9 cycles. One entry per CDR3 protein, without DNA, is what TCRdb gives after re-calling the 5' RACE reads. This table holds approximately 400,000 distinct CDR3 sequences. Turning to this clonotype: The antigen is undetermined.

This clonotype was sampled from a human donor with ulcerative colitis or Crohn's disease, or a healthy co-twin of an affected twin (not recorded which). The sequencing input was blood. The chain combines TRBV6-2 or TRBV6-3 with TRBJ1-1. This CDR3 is CASSRLGPEAFF.